This entry features one TCR beta chain sequence. Its antigen has not been determined. No base-level quality is on record; no much larger clone is a single base apart. Every bulk PBMC sample had a fixed 350 ng of DNA loaded. Following the manufacturer instructions, the immunoSEQ TCRb Assay kit was used to amplify TCR beta CDR3 sequences from genomic DNA. The KAPA Library Quantification Kit for Illumina platforms was used to quantify pooled libraries by qPCR. Pooled libraries were clustered at roughly 0.55-1.2 pM and sequenced on an Illumina NextSeq 500. The paper's processing steps were these. TCR data were analyzed using immunoSEQ ANALYZER and the R LymphoSeq package. A rearrangement efficiency score was calculated as productive divided by the sum of productive and non-productive CDR3 sequences. Clonality was assessed using the Gini coefficient and diversity using the Renyi index at alpha=1, with pairwise comparisons between timepoints within each patient. Clonal relatedness used an edit distance of 3, and repertoire similarity used the Bhattacharyya coefficient, both computed in LymphoSeq. Linear discriminant analysis on week-3 changes in clonality and diversity was built with the R MASS and caret packages to classify response. As stored in TCRdb, this immuneACCESS dataset retains in-frame rearrangements with V and J assigned. A fraction of the clones does not appear; measured against another copy, unresolved V genes explain less than half of the discrepancy, and the remainder lacks a known reason. Clonal size and the V and J genes are those of that table, whereas D and trimming came from the DNA. This sample has some 11,000 clones in its table, and 80% to 90% of those were observed once. Clones ranked in the top ten supply about 6.9% of the sample.

The data derive from a study of blood T cell dynamics during melanoma immunotherapy (dated by TCRdb to the early 2020s). For context, the study as a whole: All patients had metastatic melanoma and were given first-line pembrolizumab or nivolumab plus ipilimumab as standard of care in the United Kingdom. To find early correlates of response, peripheral T cell receptor repertoires were profiled in metastatic melanoma patients before and after one cycle of checkpoint inhibitor therapy. Consecutive patients formed a training cohort, and a further independent group of patients from the same centre was pooled into an external validation set. What the authors observed across the whole study: A bifurcated reorganization of the PBMC repertoire at W3, with increased clonality or increased diversity, was observed in patients who later achieved disease control, unlike in progressors. The relatively small sample size was acknowledged as something that could potentially limit how far the results can be generalized. Whether the T cell clones driving repertoire changes were melanoma-specific or reflected general immune activation could not be determined in the study.

What this sample's time point label stands for: week 3, after first cycle of checkpoint inhibitor. Blood samples were taken before treatment (T0) and at week 3 (W3), following the first cycle of checkpoint blockade. Except for a couple of patients with rapid clinical progression, response was assessed 12 weeks after the first infusion by RECIST 1.1; disease control meant complete response, partial response or stable disease. Any patient who had received prior systemic cancer treatment, was on concomitant immunosuppressant therapy or had synchronous other active malignancies was excluded. TCR beta was sequenced in both bulk PBMC and plasma cell-free DNA in order to track circulating cells as well as T cell turnover. Lymphoprep and SepMate tubes were used to isolate PBMC from blood, and red cell lysis was then performed. QIAamp DNA Blood Mini kits were used to extract DNA from both PBMC and sorted T cell subsets.

The sequencing used blood, collected from a patient treated with checkpoint blockade. This clonotype originated in a human donor with melanoma.

The nucleotide sequence reads as follows: TGTGCCAGCAGCTCTAGCGGGGGGAATGAGCAGTTCTTC. It is translated as CASSSSGGNEQFF. The sequence is built from TRBV6-6 and TRBJ2-1; 11 bases in between match TRBD2. The germline V and J ends show losses of 6 bases and 7 bases respectively, and no gene match explains 2 bases of the junction. The CDR3 spans 13 residues, from the cysteine through the phenylalanine. Solely the CDR3 DNA is kept, with 39 bases framed from the first base. For CDR1 and CDR2, the germline V gene (reference sequence) lists MNHNY and SVGAGI.